This entry features one T cell receptor (beta chain) sequence. Alongside a J-beta primer mix, a sample-barcoded 5' primer served in a second PCR lasting about 7 to 12 cycles. TCRdb analysed the 5' RACE reads with MiXCR anew, one entry per CDR3 protein. The data hold about 1.6 million distinct CDR3 sequences, with 30% to 35% observed a single time. The data were taken from a study of blood T cells in healthy people across ages. Germline V gene sequence: CDR1 DFQATT, CDR2 SNEGSKA (reference sequence). CDR3 length equals 12 residues. V usage is TRBV20-1 and J usage is TRBJ2-5, with TRBD2 matching 9 bases. The origin of this receptor is a woman aged 30 to 39 in good health. The sample taken for sequencing was blood. The CDR3 spells CQLAGGGETQYF. The CDR3 DNA follows: TGCCAGTTGGCGGGAGGGGGAGAGACCCAGTACTTC.